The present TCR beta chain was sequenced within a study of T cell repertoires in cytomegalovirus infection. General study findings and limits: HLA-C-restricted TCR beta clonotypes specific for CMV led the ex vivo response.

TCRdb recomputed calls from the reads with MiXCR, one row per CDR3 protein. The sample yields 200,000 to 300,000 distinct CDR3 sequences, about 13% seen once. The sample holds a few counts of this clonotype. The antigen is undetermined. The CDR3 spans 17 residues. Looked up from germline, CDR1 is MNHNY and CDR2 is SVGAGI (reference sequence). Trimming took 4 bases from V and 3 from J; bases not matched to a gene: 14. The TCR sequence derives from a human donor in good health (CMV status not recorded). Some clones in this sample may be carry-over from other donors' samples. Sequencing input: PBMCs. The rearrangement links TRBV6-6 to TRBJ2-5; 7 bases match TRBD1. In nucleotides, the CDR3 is TGTGCCAGCAGTTCCAACCCCCCGGACAGGTTTGAAGAGACCCAGTACTTC. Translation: CASSSNPPDRFEETQYF.